The TCR beta chain described here comes from a study of cytomegalovirus exposure and HLA in healthy donors (dated by TCRdb to 2015 to 2018). As for the study more broadly: According to an earlier analysis of a few hundred of the donors, roughly 180 million T cells yielded 117 million unique TCR beta sequences and less than 300 Gb of sequence data. Donor age, sex, ethnicity and CMV serostatus were compiled alongside the repertoire data. Rather than using new phenotypic data, the later analysis identified candidate immune exposures from TCR beta sequences and from how often those sequences occurred across donors. The study combined high-throughput TCR immunosequencing, statistical association of individual TCRs with disease status, and machine learning to predict cytomegalovirus infection status. The study aimed to test whether signatures of past pathogen exposure could be identified by cataloging public T cell receptors. An earlier analysis of 450 to 750 of the donors used high-throughput TCR beta sequencing to judge whether each TCR beta V gene segment behaved as functional or pseudogenic. Using immunosequencing, the study profiled T cell repertoires from 666 subjects and related those repertoires to cytomegalovirus serostatus. All discovery cohort repertoires had been generated on a single sequencing platform. Genome-wide SNP genotypes for about 55% of the roughly 670 donors were used in a later genetic analysis, which treated that subset as a discovery cohort. Both class I and class II loci were covered by HLA typing, at four-digit resolution. The genetic ancestry cluster associated with self-reported Caucasian donors included 80% to 90% of the roughly 380 genotyped donors. Because of strong linkage in the cohort, 5 or 6 DR-DQ haplotypes were treated as single units for association and clustering. In a later analysis, previously published TCR beta repertoires from roughly 710 donors were re-analyzed and high-resolution HLA genotyping was added so that TCR occurrence patterns could be studied. The number of typed donors differed by locus: about 620-640 for A, B, C, DRB1 and DQB1; 522 for DQA1; some 590 for DPA1; and 400 to 480 for DPB1. An early release that covered roughly 600 HLA-typed donors contained about 300 gigabases of sequencing data and about 93 million unique TCR sequences. Along with the approximately 650-subject first cohort, a separate validation cohort of over 90 different subjects was used. Across roughly 420 genotyped donors of the cohort, an average of about 240,000 unique TCR beta nucleotide sequences per donor were sequenced, and around 20% of those sequences were non-productive. Overall study results and their limits: In the study, approximately 160 TCR beta chains were listed as associated with cytomegalovirus. Some IMGT-functional V segments, including TRBV6-2 and TRBV6-3, could not be distinguished by the 87-base-pair reads and were therefore excluded. Because HLA typing was unavailable for some donors at each locus, only the typed subset was used in association tests. The earlier analysis of a few hundred of the donors excluded roughly 16 rarely observed V segments, including chromosome 9 orphons, because counts were too low. In vitro tests confirmed that three of the cytomegalovirus-associated TCR beta chains recognize cytomegalovirus antigens. Only TCR beta chains were sequenced in this cohort, and the absence of alpha or paired-chain data limited detectable features. A later analysis found that HLA-associated TCR beta chains were more clonally expanded and had lower generation probabilities than equally common non-associated chains. Linkage disequilibrium might explain the correlated functional status among segregating V segments, but an unknown experimental factor could not be excluded. Most TCR sequences were observed very rarely across donors, whereas some public TCRs were present in many individuals. Assigning TCR associations to individual alleles was difficult when HLA alleles, especially DR and DQ, strongly co-occurred. A later analysis associated 15,000 to 20,000 TCR beta sequences with specific HLA alleles at a false discovery rate of 0.05. Compared with the roughly 700-donor mean, donors in an Asian-associated ancestry cluster had fewer N-insertions in productive TCRs, according to a later genetic analysis. An earlier analysis of roughly 570 of the donors showed that most TCR beta V segments appeared in productive rearrangements either about 87% or about 30% of the time, which broadly matched IMGT annotations. Most CMV-associated TCR beta chains appeared to be HLA-restricted in a later analysis, and the HLA associations seemed to be driven largely by CMV exposure. In a later analysis, the rate of TCR association differed among HLA loci, with DRB1 alleles having the most associated TCRs and HLA-C alleles having the fewest. A further reported finding was that TCR beta sequences accurately predicted the HLA-A and HLA-B alleles for most subjects in the first cohort. An association between a missense DCLRE1C variant and V-gene and J-gene trimming of TCR beta chains was found in a later genetic analysis and replicated in an independent cohort. Cytomegalovirus status was reported to be diagnosed by the classifier with high specificity and sensitivity in both the original and validation cohorts. A group of highly shared sequence variants was considered likely to be a technical artifact of the sequencing pipeline. According to the authors, the approach could potentially be generalized to other disease states and immunological phenotypes. Presence/absence analyses assumed roughly uniform sequencing depth across donors, an assumption that may not hold. The only immune exposure information available for the cohort was CMV serostatus. In a later analysis, several top co-occurrence clusters were reported to appear linked to parvovirus B19, influenza, CMV and Epstein-Barr virus.

Trimming takes 4 bases off V and 0 bases off J; junction bases not matched to a gene: 15. Via the germline V gene (reference sequence), CDR1 is MNHEY and CDR2 SMNVEV. Including the terminal cysteine and phenylalanine, the CDR3 comprises 21 residues. CDR3 DNA is the only sequence kept; it has 63 bases, read in frame from the first base. The library was obtained by the immunoSEQ multiplex PCR assay. The multiplex PCR relied on a mix of 60 forward primers for TCR Vbeta segments and 13 reverse primers for TCR Jbeta segments. A multiplex PCR assay on genomic DNA amplified the CDR3 region of rearranged TCR beta genes. Amplified TCR beta libraries were sequenced as 87-base-pair reads on the Illumina HiSeq System. The authors processed their data as follows. A later analysis tallied about 77 million unique TCR beta chains across the 610 or so repertoires, and approximately 11 million of those chains were shared by two or more donors. A nearest-neighbor algorithm error-corrected the raw reads and collapsed the reads into unique sequences, merging closely related sequences to remove PCR and sequencing errors. V, D and J gene segments were assigned by aligning CDR3 sequences to IMGT reference sequences. For a sequence to be retained, a match of at least six nucleotides was required to both a V gene segment and a J gene segment. Rearrangements were called productive when the CDR3 lacked stop codons and stayed in frame with V and J; all others were non-productive. CDR3 was defined according to IMGT convention as the region running from the second conserved V-encoded cysteine to the conserved J-encoded phenylalanine. In an earlier analysis of more than 550 of the donors, sequences lacking an unambiguous match to a single V gene segment were excluded. In an earlier analysis of several hundred of the donors, a V segment was called functional when productive rearrangements were above 56.7%, and segregating when the standard deviation between donors exceeded 5%. To diagnose cytomegalovirus status from the catalog of TCR beta chain sequences, a statistical classification framework was built. V and J gene assignment, in a later analysis, came from comparing TCR nucleotide sequences with IMGT/GENE-DB human TR gene sequences. In a later analysis, CDR3 sequences and most-parsimonious VDJ recombination scenarios were assigned using the TCRdist pipeline. In a later analysis, each TCR beta chain was defined by its CDR3 amino acid sequence together with its V-gene family, and reads without a unique V-gene family were excluded. As a way to deal with suspected cross-contamination and a sequencing artifact, a later analysis dropped roughly 600 nucleotide sequences that were highly shared and had low generation probability. In a later analysis, a clonal expansion index was calculated for each public chain from normalized within-repertoire ranks of inferred template counts. A later analysis computed generation probabilities with a VDJ recombination model fitted to out-of-frame rearrangements, and checked the results against IGoR. In a later analysis, TCR-TCR, TCR-HLA and TCR-CMV co-occurrence was scored with hypergeometric tests, and a repertoire-size bias correction was applied to TCR pairs. To estimate false discovery rates, a later analysis permuted the HLA or CMV assignments 20 times. In a later analysis, co-occurring TCRs were grouped with DBSCAN, and TCRdist sequence similarity was added when clustering was performed within HLA-allele-positive subsets. For co-occurrence clustering, repertoires with fewer than 30,000 or more than 120,000 public chains were excluded, along with about five repertoires with anomalous nucleotide sharing. The clones in this table, taken by TCRdb from immuneACCESS, are in-frame only. Not every clone is retained; where verified, under half of the shortfall comes from an unresolved V gene, and the cause of the rest is unknown. V, J and clone size derive from that table, while D and trimming were established from the DNA sequence. This sample lists some 150,000 clones; under 80% were detected once. Clones ranked in the top ten supply 2.5% to 3.5% of the sample.

The cohort was made up of 650 to 700 healthy bone marrow donors. All cohort members were sampled while nominally healthy, although unrecorded immune exposures were likely present. The donor tested CMV seronegative and was one of the 352 seronegative cohort members. A peripheral blood sample was provided by each donor, and peripheral blood mononuclear cells were used for TCR beta sequencing. The Qiagen DNeasy Blood Extraction Kit was used to extract genomic DNA from the blood cell samples. Note on this clone: Its antigen has not been determined. No per-base quality is available; no much larger clone lies one base away.

Sequencing input: PBMCs. The receptor comes from a female donor in good health and CMV-seronegative. The sequence links TRBV27 to TRBJ2-7; 16 bases in the junction line up with TRBD2. CDR3 sequence: CASSSVLLGLAGGKSSYEQYF. The nucleotide sequence is given as TGTGCCAGCAGTTCCGTACTCCTGGGACTAGCGGGAGGGAAAAGCTCCTACGAGCAGTACTTC.